This passage covers 32 T cell receptor beta chains from one sample sequenced in a study of identical twins. TCRdb used MiXCR to reprocess the 5' RACE reads, holding one entry per CDR3 protein. The sample holds 350,000 or so distinct CDR3 sequences, over 9% seen once. This same sample was also part of a study on yellow fever vaccine responses in identical twins.

The sample taken for sequencing was CD8+ T cells sorted from blood. All receptors come from a woman between 18 and 29 years old in good health.

This clonotype has a single count. J is TRBJ2-3 and V is TRBV11-2; D gene unclear. CDR3 length: 13 amino acids. With 3 bases removed from V and 6 bases from J, the gap between germline ends came to 10 bases. Germline V gives CDR1 SGHAT, CDR2 FQNNGV. CDR3 nucleotides: TGTGCCAGCAGCTTGGCTCCCCCCGATACGCAGTATTTT. It encodes CASSLAPPDTQYF.

The V call is TRBV2, the J call TRBJ2-6; tentatively, D is TRBD1 or TRBD2 (5 bases each). Trimming left V 10 bases short and J 0 bases short, with 16 bases between. CDR1 SNHLY and CDR2 FYNNEI come from the germline V gene. The CDR3 has 16 residues. CDR3 sequence: CAISGTHYSGANVLTF. As DNA, the CDR3 is TGTGCCATATCCGGGACCCACTACTCTGGGGCCAACGTCCTGACTTTC.

At least ten counts were recorded for this clonotype. The CDR3 sequence is CASSPGPGETQYF. CDR3 bases: TGCGCCAGCAGCCCGGGCCCGGGAGAGACCCAGTACTTC. V usage is TRBV4-1 and J usage is TRBJ2-5, with D uncertain. The V end lost 4 bases, the J end lost 4 bases, and 10 bases lay between the germline ends. The CDR3 consists of 13 residues. CDR1 is MGHRA, CDR2 YSYEKL, per germline.

This chain joins TRBV4-1 and TRBJ2-1; TRBD1 matches at 10 bases. Germline V gene data show CDR1 as MGHRA and CDR2 as YSYEKL. The V and J ends lost 3 bases and 8 bases, in that order; junction bases with no gene match: 7. The CDR3 is 15 residues long. The CDR3 here is CASSQGTGAGDEQFF. The CDR3 DNA reads as TGCGCCAGCAGCCAGGGGACAGGGGCTGGGGATGAGCAGTTCTTC.

This sequence joins TRBV7-6 and TRBJ2-3; 11 nucleotides line up with TRBD2. The junction had 7 bases not matched to a gene; V was cut back by 6 bases and J by 5 bases. Germline assignment: CDR1 SGHVS and CDR2 FNYEAQ. The CDR3 extends over 15 amino acids. The CDR3, as DNA: TGTGCCAGCAGGGGAATAGCGGGAGGGATAGATACGCAGTATTTT. Its protein product is CASRGIAGGIDTQYF. The full variable domain, with the rest looked up from reference TRBV7-6 and TRBJ2-3, is GAGVSQSPRYKVTKRGQDVALRCDPISGHVSLYWYRQALGQGPEFLTYFNYEAQQDKSGLPNDRFSAERPEGSISTLTIQRTEQRDSAMYRCASRGIAGGIDTQYFGPGTRLTVL.

The chain couples TRBV10-3 to TRBJ2-1; TRBD2 aligns across 10 bases. Germline trimming cut 6 bases from V and 4 bases from J; bases unmatched to any gene: 3. CDR1 is ENHRY and CDR2 is SYGVKD in the germline V gene. The length of the CDR3 is 14 residues. CDR3 amino acids: CAIRETSGYNEQFF. The CDR3 nucleotides read TGTGCCATCAGGGAGACTAGCGGGTACAATGAGCAGTTCTTC.

This clonotype was picked up a small number of times. The CDR3 loop reads CASMGQGLNEKLFF. The CDR3 DNA follows: TGTGCCAGCATGGGACAGGGGCTTAATGAAAAACTGTTTTTT. The gene calls are TRBV27 and TRBJ1-4; the match to TRBD1 covers 10 bases. The CDR3 loop spans 14 amino acids. Germline CDR1 and CDR2: MNHEY and SMNVEV (reference sequence). The V segment lost 7 bases and the J segment 4 bases; nucleotides outside the gene matches: 3.

This chain connects TRBV29-1 to TRBJ2-2; D may correspond to TRBD1 or TRBD2 (5 bases each). CDR3 length: 14 residues. CDR1 is SQVTM, CDR2 ANQGSEA, per germline. Deletions cut 3 bases from V and 4 bases from J, with 12 bases between. The CDR3 protein is CSVDPGRGTGELFF. CDR3 coding DNA: TGCAGCGTTGACCCGGGAAGGGGCACCGGGGAGCTGTTTTTT.

The V and J genes are TRBV20-1 and TRBJ2-1; D is unclear. V lost 6 bases, J lost 4 bases, and 10 bases lay in between. This CDR3 is built from 12 residues. Germline CDR1 reads DFQATT; CDR2 reads SNEGSKA (reference sequence). CDR3 DNA sequence: TGCAGTGCCCCCGACCCGTACAATGAGCAGTTCTTC. Its translation: CSAPDPYNEQFF.

The rearrangement links TRBV7-9 to TRBJ2-1, with D perhaps matching TRBD2 (5 bases). Germline V gene sequence: CDR1 SEHNR, CDR2 FQNEAQ (reference sequence). Trimming took off 4 bases at V and 3 bases at J, with 13 bases between the two ends. CDR3 size: 15 residues. The CDR3 DNA reads as TGTGCCAGCAGCTCCAACTACCGGGGCTACAATGAGCAGTTCTTC. Its protein product is CASSSNYRGYNEQFF.

This clonotype was observed a few times. The chain uses TRBV12-3 or TRBV12-4 and TRBJ2-5; D ambiguous. With 5 bases removed from V and 5 bases from J, the gap between germline ends came to 15 bases. This CDR3 comprises 14 residues. The CDR3 sequence is CASSPDHGWETQYF. Here the CDR3 DNA reads TGTGCCAGCAGTCCAGACCACGGATGGGAGACCCAGTACTTC.

The chain uses TRBV11-3 and TRBJ2-5, with D maybe TRBD2 (5 bases). CDR1 is SGHNT and CDR2 is YENEEA in the germline V gene. Trimming left V 1 base short and J 5 bases short, with 14 bases between. The CDR3 runs 15 residues. CDR3 DNA sequence: TGTGCCAGCAGCTTAGCGGGTTTGGGAGTGGAGACCCAGTACTTC. Translation gives CASSLAGLGVETQYF.

The chain recombines TRBV20-1 with TRBJ2-1, with D tentatively TRBD2 (5 bases). Germline CDR1 is DFQATT and CDR2 is SNEGSKA (reference sequence). This CDR3 spans 15 amino acids. V was cut by 0 bases and J by 4 bases, with 13 bases left in between. In DNA form, the CDR3 reads TGCAGTGCTAGAGATCCCGGGCGGGCTTACAATGAGCAGTTCTTC. Its translation is CSARDPGRAYNEQFF.

There are a few counts of this clonotype. The V call is TRBV9, the J call TRBJ2-7; no clear D gene. Germline values: CDR1 SGDLS, CDR2 YYNGEE. The ends were cut back, 0 bases at V and 4 bases at J, with 11 bases in the middle. This CDR3 is 14 amino acids long. The CDR3 protein is CASSVGVGLYEQYF. Here the CDR3 DNA reads TGTGCCAGCAGCGTAGGGGTAGGGCTGTACGAGCAGTACTTC.

This sequence joins TRBV10-3 and TRBJ1-2; D is uncertain. With 4 bases removed from V and 0 bases from J, the gap between germline ends came to 6 bases. This CDR3 is 13 amino acids long. The germline gives CDR1 ENHRY, CDR2 SYGVKD. For the CDR3, the DNA is TGTGCCATCAGTGGTCAGGCTAACTATGGCTACACCTTC. Protein product: CAISGQANYGYTF.

In this sample, this clonotype turned up many times. The V gene is TRBV12-3 or TRBV12-4, the J gene TRBJ2-1, with 14 bases fitting TRBD2. V lost 6 bases, J lost 5 bases, and 3 bases stayed unmatched. This CDR3 has 15 residues. This CDR3 reads CASRLGLAGDNEQFF. CDR3 in DNA: TGTGCCAGCAGACTGGGACTAGCGGGGGACAATGAGCAGTTCTTC.

The V call is TRBV12-3 or TRBV12-4, the J call TRBJ1-2; D remains unclear. This CDR3 region has 13 residues. The V gene lost 4 bases and the J gene lost 3 bases, with 9 bases spanning the gap. The DNA for the CDR3 is TGTGCCAGCAGTTCAGCCCTCCACTATGGCTACACCTTC. Its protein product is CASSSALHYGYTF.

The chain couples TRBV6-1 to TRBJ2-3; 8 nucleotides align to TRBD1. This CDR3 is built from 14 residues. V lost 7 bases and J lost 4; bases outside the gene matches: 7. Germline CDR1 is MNHNS and CDR2 is SASEGT. CDR3 in DNA: TGTGCCAGCACGGACAGGGATTACGCAGATACGCAGTATTTT. This translates into CASTDRDYADTQYF.

In DNA form, the CDR3 reads TGTGCCAGCAGCCTTCAAATCTACGAGCAGTACTTC. This codes for CASSLQIYEQYF. The rearrangement links TRBV28 to TRBJ2-7, with D unresolved. The length of the CDR3 is 12 residues. Trimming shortened V by 6 bases and J by 3 bases, and 9 bases separated the two germline ends. Germline CDR1 is MDHEN and CDR2 is SYDVKM.

The CDR3 nucleotides read TGTGCCAGCAGCCCACCACCTGAGGGACTAGCGGGGGGAGGGGGAAACATTCAGTACTTC. It specifies CASSPPPEGLAGGGGNIQYF. This sequence joins TRBV3-1 and TRBJ2-4; 15 bases agree with TRBD2. Per germline, CDR1 LGHDT and CDR2 YNNKEL (reference sequence). V was pared by 4 bases and J by 6 bases, with 16 bases of the junction left unmatched. The CDR3 covers 20 residues.

This clonotype appeared a few times. The V call is TRBV5-5, the J call TRBJ2-7; 8 nucleotides match TRBD1. The CDR3 has 16 residues. V was pared by 2 bases and J by 6 bases, with 13 bases of the junction left unmatched. The germline V gene encodes CDR1 SGHKS and CDR2 YYEKEE (reference sequence). CDR3 nucleotides: TGTGCCAGCAGCTTACCTGGGGGACAGGCCCCCGGCGAGCAGTACTTC. It yields the protein CASSLPGGQAPGEQYF.

This clonotype has ten or more counts. CDR3 amino acids: CASSLGGPTEAFF. DNA of the CDR3: TGTGCCAGCAGTCTGGGGGGGCCCACTGAAGCTTTCTTT. This chain joins TRBV27 and TRBJ1-1, with D perhaps matching TRBD1 (6 bases). The CDR3 has 13 amino acids. Germline V lookup: CDR1 MNHEY, CDR2 SMNVEV (reference sequence). Trimming took 5 bases from V and 4 from J, leaving 11 bases between them.

This clonotype has only a few counts. The chain employs TRBV6-6 and TRBJ2-7, with 8 bases that match TRBD2. In germline, CDR1 is MNHNY, CDR2 SVGAGI (reference sequence). Trimming cost V 4 bases and J 2 bases; bases outside gene matches: 1. This CDR3 comprises 13 residues. CDR3 coding DNA: TGTGCCAGCAGTTGGGGACTAGCCTACGAGCAGTACTTC. Its translation is CASSWGLAYEQYF.

This chain connects TRBV10-2 to TRBJ2-7, with D uncertain. V lost 2 bases, J lost 3 bases, and 14 bases lay in between. The CDR3 runs 15 residues. From germline, CDR1 is WSHSY and CDR2 SAAADI. The CDR3 loop is CASSEIQGLGYEQYF. For the CDR3, the DNA is TGCGCCAGCAGTGAGATTCAAGGGTTAGGCTACGAGCAGTACTTC.

Comments on this clonotype: The junction departs from germline at one end; a sequencing error may be responsible. The chain combines TRBV5-1 with TRBJ2-1, with D perhaps TRBD2 (6 bases). The CDR3 consists of 15 residues. The germline V gene has CDR1 SGHRS and CDR2 YFSETQ. CDR3 loop: CASSSSESSYNQQFF. The CDR3 DNA sequence: TGCGCCAGCAGCTCTAGCGAAAGCTCCTACAATCAGCAGTTCTTC.

Only a few counts were recorded for this clonotype. This rearrangement joins TRBV27 to TRBJ1-6, with 7 bases lining up with TRBD1. V was clipped by 7 bases and J by 2 bases; unmatched bases: 5. CDR3 length: 15 residues. Per the germline V gene, CDR1 is MNHEY and CDR2 is SMNVEV (reference sequence). CDR3 DNA: TGTGCCAGCACCCAGACAGGGACCTATAATTCACCCCTCCACTTT. It encodes CASTQTGTYNSPLHF.

This clonotype was seen many times. The chain employs TRBV12-3 or TRBV12-4 and TRBJ2-7; D perhaps matches TRBD1 (6 bases). Trimming cost V 8 bases and J 3 bases, with 14 bases left between them. The CDR3 is made up of 13 amino acids. CDR3 region: CASSMGTHYEQYV. For the CDR3, the DNA is TGTGCCAGCTCTATGGGGACACACTACGAGCAGTACGTC.

This clonotype appeared many times. V usage is TRBV7-9 and J usage is TRBJ2-1, with a possible D match to TRBD2 (5 bases). The germline V and J ends were trimmed by 5 bases and 4 bases, with 12 bases remaining between them. There are 14 residues in the CDR3. Germline CDR1 SEHNR, CDR2 FQNEAQ (reference sequence). This chain's CDR3 is CASSGASSYNEQFF. As DNA, the CDR3 is TGTGCCAGCAGCGGTGCTAGCAGTTACAATGAGCAGTTCTTC.

This clonotype was seen a handful of times. The V call is TRBV27, the J call TRBJ1-6, with D maybe TRBD1 (6 bases). The V gene lost 7 bases and the J gene lost 10 bases, with 20 bases spanning the gap. This CDR3 has 15 amino acids. CDR1 is MNHEY and CDR2 is SMNVEV in the germline V gene (reference sequence). CDR3 sequence reads: CASTTSGGNFSPLHF. The CDR3 coding sequence is TGTGCCAGCACCACCAGCGGGGGCAATTTCTCACCCCTCCACTTT.

The sample holds a few counts of this clonotype. This chain links TRBV7-8 with TRBJ2-5; D remains unclear. V was cut by 3 bases and J by 2 bases, with 10 bases left in between. The CDR3 contains 14 residues. The germline V gene encodes CDR1 SGHVS and CDR2 FQNEAQ. The CDR3 loop reads CASSFEQRQETQYF. CDR3 coding DNA: TGTGCCAGCAGCTTCGAACAGAGACAAGAGACCCAGTACTTC. The variable domain in full, completed from reference TRBV7-8 and TRBJ2-5, reads GAGVSQSPRYKVAKRGQDVALRCDPISGHVSLFWYQQALGQGPEFLTYFQNEAQLDKSGLPSDRFFAERPEGSVSTLKIQRTQQEDSAVYLCASSFEQRQETQYFGPGTRLLVL.

This clonotype came up many times. The chain links TRBV12-5 to TRBJ2-5; D possibly corresponds to TRBD2 (6 bases). V gave up 6 bases and J gave up 5 bases, with 19 bases separating them. CDR3 length equals 15 residues. In germline, CDR1 is LGHNT, CDR2 FRNRAP. In nucleotides, the CDR3 is TGTGCTAGTGGCCCCGGGACTCTATTCGGGGAGACCCAGTACTTC. Translating it yields CASGPGTLFGETQYF.

The V gene is TRBV12-3 or TRBV12-4, the J gene TRBJ2-5; D remains ambiguous. The CDR3 covers 18 residues. V was trimmed by 2 bases and J by 2 bases, leaving 21 bases between them. The chain's CDR3 is CASSLTPPGGKMQETQYF. CDR3 coding DNA: TGTGCCAGCAGTTTAACCCCGCCCGGCGGTAAAATGCAAGAGACCCAGTACTTC.